This T cell receptor beta chain was sequenced in a study of identical twins. Overall study results and limits: Out-of-frame TCR alpha sharing observed in monozygotic twins exceeded model estimates.

J was trimmed by 1 base and V by 3 bases; bases with no gene match: 5. CDR1 and CDR2 (germline): SGHDT, YYEEEE. This CDR3 contains 16 residues. TCRdb processed the 5' RACE reads anew with MiXCR; each CDR3 protein has one entry. The sample has under 300,000 distinct CDR3 sequences; approximately 8.3% are singletons. The donors were all healthy and Caucasian. A note on this clonotype: Its antigen remains unknown.

The sample was also linked to a second study, of yellow fever vaccine responses in identical twins.

The gene calls are TRBV5-6 and TRBJ2-7; 12 positions agree with TRBD2. Input material: CD8+ T cells sorted from blood. The receptor was derived from a woman younger than 30 in good health. The CDR3 reads CASSSWTSGESYEQYF. The CDR3 DNA reads as TGTGCCAGCAGCTCATGGACTAGCGGGGAGTCCTACGAGCAGTACTTC.